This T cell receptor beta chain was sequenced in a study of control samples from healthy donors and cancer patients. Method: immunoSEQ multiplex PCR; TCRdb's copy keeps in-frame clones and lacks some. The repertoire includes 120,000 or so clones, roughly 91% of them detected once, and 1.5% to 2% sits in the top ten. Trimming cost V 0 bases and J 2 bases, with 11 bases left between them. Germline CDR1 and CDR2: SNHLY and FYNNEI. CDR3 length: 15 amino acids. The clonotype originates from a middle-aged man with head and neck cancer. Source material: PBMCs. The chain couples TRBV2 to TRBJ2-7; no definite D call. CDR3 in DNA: TGTGCCAGCAGTGAAGCGCTTCTGATGACCTACGAGCAGTACTTC. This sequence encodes CASSEALLMTYEQYF. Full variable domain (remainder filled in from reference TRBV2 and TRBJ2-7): EPEVTQTPSHQVTQMGQEVILRCVPISNHLYFYWYRQILGQKVEFLVSFYNNEISEKSEIFDDQFSVERPDGSNFTLKIRSTKLEDSAMYFCASSEALLMTYEQYFGPGTRLTVT.